A single sample gave rise to the 13 T cell receptor beta chains below, sequenced in a study of blood T cell repertoires in COVID-19. The protocol was immunoSEQ multiplex PCR, while the TCRdb copy is restricted to in-frame clones and leaves out a portion. In the table there are just over 300,000 clones, roughly 88% of which are singletons. The sample taken for sequencing was PBMCs or T cells enriched from blood (not recorded which). These receptor sequences come from a young man who had recovered from COVID-19.

This chain connects TRBV5-1 to TRBJ2-2, with D tentatively TRBD2 (6 bases). This CDR3 spans 15 amino acids. V was pared by 6 bases and J by 3 bases, with 15 bases between. CDR1 is SGHRS, CDR2 YFSETQ, per germline. The CDR3 spells CASNNRGTDTGELFF. The CDR3 DNA reads as TGCGCCAGCAACAACCGGGGGACGGACACCGGGGAGCTGTTTTTT.

The chain recombines TRBV4-2 with TRBJ1-5, with 12 bases identical to TRBD1. The CDR3 has 15 amino acids. V lost 4 bases to trimming and J lost 7 bases; unmatched junction nucleotides: 5. Germline V gene lookup returns CDR1 LGHNA and CDR2 YNFKEQ. This chain's CDR3 is CASSPGTGGRQPQHF. CDR3 sequence (DNA): TGTGCCAGCAGCCCCGGGACAGGGGGCAGGCAGCCCCAGCATTTT.

The V call is TRBV5-1, the J call TRBJ2-5, with TRBD2 matching over 14 bases. This CDR3 has 17 residues. The germline gives CDR1 SGHRS, CDR2 YFSETQ. J lost 4 bases, V lost 4 bases, and 9 bases had no gene match. The CDR3 coding sequence is TGCGCCAGCAGCCGCGGGGGGACTAGCGGGGGCGGAGAGACCCAGTACTTC. Translation gives CASSRGGTSGGGETQYF.

The V gene is TRBV5-4, the J gene TRBJ2-1; D is possibly TRBD1 (6 bases). Per germline, CDR1 SGHNT and CDR2 YYREEE (reference sequence). The CDR3 is 13 amino acids. V was pared by 9 bases and J by 4 bases, with 14 bases between. CDR3 nucleotides: TGTGCCACTCATACGGACAGTTACAATGAGCAGTTCTTC. Protein sequence: CATHTDSYNEQFF.

The chain has TRBV27 and TRBJ1-5; D gene unclear. CDR3 length: 19 residues. Germline loops: CDR1 MNHEY, CDR2 SMNVEV (reference sequence). V dropped 2 bases and J dropped 7 bases, with 27 bases sitting between them. Here the CDR3 DNA reads TGTGCCAGCAGTTTACGGGGTAACATACGCTTGCAAGCGAGGCAGCCCCAGCATTTT. Encoded protein: CASSLRGNIRLQARQPQHF.

V usage is TRBV7-6 and J usage is TRBJ2-7, with TRBD2 identical over 13 bases. This CDR3 is built from 15 residues. CDR1 and CDR2 (germline): SGHVS, FNYEAQ. After removal of 5 bases from V and 3 bases from J, the junction contained 4 bases not matched to a gene. The CDR3 sequence is CASSTGLAGDYEQYF. DNA for the CDR3: TGTGCCAGCAGCACCGGACTAGCGGGGGACTACGAGCAGTACTTC.

This chain links TRBV28 with TRBJ1-5; D unclear. Germline-derived CDR1 and CDR2 are MDHEN and SYDVKM. Trimming left V 5 bases short and J 0 bases short, with 8 bases between. The CDR3 sequence is 14 residues long. CDR3: CASSGVSSNQPQHF. CDR3 coding DNA: TGTGCCAGCAGTGGTGTGAGTAGCAATCAGCCCCAGCATTTT.

This chain joins TRBV10-3 and TRBJ2-7; D not resolved. Trimming removed 3 bases at V and 6 bases at J, with 9 bases between. Germline assignment: CDR1 ENHRY and CDR2 SYGVKD. This CDR3 is built from 12 residues. CDR3 protein: CAISDPGFEQYF. The CDR3 DNA is TGTGCCATCAGTGACCCGGGTTTCGAGCAGTACTTC.

A note on this clone: Other DNA sequences in this specimen translate into the identical CDR3. This sequence joins TRBV25-1 and TRBJ1-4; no clear D. The V end lost 6 bases, the J end lost 8 bases, and 4 bases lay between the germline ends. Looked up from germline, CDR1 is MGHDK and CDR2 is SYGVNS. This CDR3 spans 10 amino acids. The CDR3 DNA reads as TGTGCCAGCAGGAGCGAAAAACTGTTTTTT. Its translation: CASRSEKLFF.

This clone was detected only a few times. The genes are TRBV29-1 and TRBJ2-7; TRBD2 is a possible D gene (6 bases). CDR3 size: 12 residues. Per the germline V gene, CDR1 is SQVTM and CDR2 is ANQGSEA. The ends were cut back, 1 base at V and 3 bases at J, with 7 bases in the middle. The CDR3 DNA reads TGCAGCGTTGAAGTGGGGGGCTACGAGCAGTACTTC. It translates to CSVEVGGYEQYF.

In the case of this clone: Other DNA sequences of this sample code for an identical CDR3. The chain links TRBV12-3 or TRBV12-4 to TRBJ1-2; maybe TRBD1 (6 bases). This CDR3 has 13 residues. Between the trimmed V and J ends, which lost 5 bases and 2 bases, there was a span of 9 bases. The CDR3 region has the DNA TGTGCCAGCAGTCCAGACAGGAACTATGGCTACACCTTC. Amino acids: CASSPDRNYGYTF.

This sequence joins TRBV9 and TRBJ2-7, with 8 positions matching TRBD1. Unmatched junction bases numbered 6, after V lost 4 bases and J lost 3 bases. The germline CDR1 and CDR2 sequences are SGDLS and YYNGEE. The CDR3 loop spans 14 amino acids. The CDR3 sequence is CASSPRDRNYEQYF. The DNA of the CDR3 is TGTGCCAGCAGCCCAAGGGACAGGAACTACGAGCAGTACTTC.

The J gene is TRBJ2-7, the V gene TRBV6-5, with D perhaps TRBD1 (6 bases). With 0 bases removed from V and 2 bases from J, the gap between germline ends came to 14 bases. This CDR3 spans 16 amino acids. Germline values: CDR1 MNHEY, CDR2 SVGAGI. The CDR3 is CASSYSYARQAYEQYF. The CDR3 region has the DNA TGTGCCAGCAGTTACTCATACGCCCGACAGGCCTACGAGCAGTACTTC.